This note documents a single T cell receptor (beta chain) sequence. V lost 8 bases and J 4 bases, leaving 14 bases between the germline ends. The CDR3 contains 13 residues. The V gene's germline CDR1 is SNHLY and CDR2 FYNNEI. This sample is part of a study of shared clonotypes between healthy human individuals. Terminally differentiated effector memory CD45RA+ cells were excluded from the naive CD8 cells, which were CD45RO-negative and positively selected for CCR7. The repertoire was sequenced with immunoSEQ multiplex PCR; TCRdb's copy has only in-frame clones and lacks some. The sample lists hundreds of thousands of clones; 95% to 96% were seen once.

Sample: naive CD8+ T cells sorted from blood. V usage is TRBV2 and J usage is TRBJ2-5, with D maybe TRBD2 (5 bases). The receptor's source is a woman under 40 in good health. The CDR3 sequence: CASLAGFAETQYF. DNA for the CDR3: TGTGCCAGCTTGGCGGGTTTTGCAGAGACCCAGTACTTC. Full variable domain (remainder filled in from reference TRBV2 and TRBJ2-5): EPEVTQTPSHQVTQMGQEVILRCVPISNHLYFYWYRQILGQKVEFLVSFYNNEISEKSEIFDDQFSVERPDGSNFTLKIRSTKLEDSAMYFCASLAGFAETQYFGPGTRLLVL.